The 3 T cell receptor beta chains below all came from one sample that was sequenced in a study of T cells in Graves' hyperthyroidism and ophthalmopathy (dated by TCRdb to between 2017 and 2020). The library was generated by multiplex PCR. The listed sequencing device is Illumina HiSeq 2000. TCR beta CDR3 regions were amplified from RNA transcripts. The TCR CDR3 was subjected to a first round of RT-PCR using the HTBI primer set and the Qiagen OneStep RT-PCR kit. The raw public data were reprocessed by TCRdb itself: fastp quality trimming at Q25, MiXCR clonotype calling, in-frame beta chains only. A single entry per CDR3 protein holds the most common genes and DNA from its merged rows. The sample yields over 300,000 distinct CDR3 sequences; around 13% were counted once. 11% of the sample rests with the top ten. What was sequenced was blood. The receptors stem from a woman aged 55-69 years with Graves' hyperthyroidism.

This clonotype was picked up a small number of times. The chain has TRBV12-5 and TRBJ2-1; D remains ambiguous. This CDR3 is built from 11 residues. Trimming cost V 3 bases and J 4 bases, with 1 base left between them. Germline V gene data show CDR1 as LGHNT and CDR2 as FRNRAP. CDR3 nucleotides: TGTGCTAGTGGTTTTTACAATGAGCAGTTCTTC. This codes for CASGFYNEQFF.

This clonotype was picked up many times. V gene TRBV19 combines with J gene TRBJ2-7; 8 nucleotides match TRBD2. The germline V gene has CDR1 LNHDA and CDR2 SQIVND (reference sequence). The CDR3 is 16 residues long. V lost 2 bases to trimming and J lost 1 base; unmatched junction nucleotides: 7. The CDR3 sequence: CASSILAGFGSYEQYF. In DNA, the CDR3 is TGTGCCAGTAGTATACTAGCGGGTTTTGGGTCCTACGAGCAGTACTTC.

This clonotype was observed a few times. V gene TRBV4-1 combines with J gene TRBJ2-7, with D maybe TRBD1 (6 bases). Germline V gene lookup returns CDR1 MGHRA and CDR2 YSYEKL. The length of the CDR3 is 17 residues. V lost 1 base, J lost 3 bases, and 19 bases lay in between. The CDR3, as DNA: TGCGCCAGCAGCCAAGGCGCTGTTTCAGGGGTCCGCTACGAGCAGTACTTC. Translating gives CASSQGAVSGVRYEQYF.